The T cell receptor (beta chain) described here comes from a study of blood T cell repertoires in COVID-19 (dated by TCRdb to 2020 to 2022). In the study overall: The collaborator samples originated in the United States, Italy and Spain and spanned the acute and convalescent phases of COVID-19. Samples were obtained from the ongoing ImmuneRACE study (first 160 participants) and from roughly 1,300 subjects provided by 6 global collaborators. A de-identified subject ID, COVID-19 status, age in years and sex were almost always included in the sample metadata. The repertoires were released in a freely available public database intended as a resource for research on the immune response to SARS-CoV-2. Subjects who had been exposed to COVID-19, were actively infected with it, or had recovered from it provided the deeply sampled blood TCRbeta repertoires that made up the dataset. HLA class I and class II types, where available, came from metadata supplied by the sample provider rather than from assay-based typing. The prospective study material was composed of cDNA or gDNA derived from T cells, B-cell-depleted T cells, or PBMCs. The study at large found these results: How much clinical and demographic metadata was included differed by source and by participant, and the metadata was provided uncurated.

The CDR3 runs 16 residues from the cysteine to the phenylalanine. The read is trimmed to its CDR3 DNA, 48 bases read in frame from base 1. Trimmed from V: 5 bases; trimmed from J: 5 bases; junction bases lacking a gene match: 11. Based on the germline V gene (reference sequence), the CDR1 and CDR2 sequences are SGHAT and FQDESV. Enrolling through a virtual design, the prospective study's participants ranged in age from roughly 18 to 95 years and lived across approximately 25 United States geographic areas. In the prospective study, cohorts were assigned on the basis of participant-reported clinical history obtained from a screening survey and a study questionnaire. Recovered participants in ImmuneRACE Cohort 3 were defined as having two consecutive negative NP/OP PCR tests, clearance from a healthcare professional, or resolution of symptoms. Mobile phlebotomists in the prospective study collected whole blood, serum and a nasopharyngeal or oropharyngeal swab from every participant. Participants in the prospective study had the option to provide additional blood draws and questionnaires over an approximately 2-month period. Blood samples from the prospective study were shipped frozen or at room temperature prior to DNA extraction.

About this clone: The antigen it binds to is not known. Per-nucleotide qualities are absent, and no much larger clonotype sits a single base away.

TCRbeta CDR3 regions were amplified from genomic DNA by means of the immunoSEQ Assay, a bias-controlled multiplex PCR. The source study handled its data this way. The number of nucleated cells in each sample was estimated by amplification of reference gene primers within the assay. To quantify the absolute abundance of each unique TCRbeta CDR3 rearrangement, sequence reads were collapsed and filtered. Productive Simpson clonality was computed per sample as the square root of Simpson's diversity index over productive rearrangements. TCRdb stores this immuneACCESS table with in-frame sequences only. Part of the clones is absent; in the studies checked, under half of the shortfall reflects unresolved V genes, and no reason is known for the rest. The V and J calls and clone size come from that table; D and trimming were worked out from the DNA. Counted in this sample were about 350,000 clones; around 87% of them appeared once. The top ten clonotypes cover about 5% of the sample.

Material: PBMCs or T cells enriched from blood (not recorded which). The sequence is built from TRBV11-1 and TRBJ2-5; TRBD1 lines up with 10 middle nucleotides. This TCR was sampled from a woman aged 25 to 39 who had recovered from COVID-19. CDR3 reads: CASSRRLGQGKETQYF. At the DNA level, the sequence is TGTGCCAGCAGCCGACGACTGGGACAGGGGAAGGAGACCCAGTACTTC.